This T cell receptor (beta chain) was observed in a study of radiotherapy plus CTLA-4 blockade in lung cancer. Study-level results: Among blood TCR repertoires after radiotherapy plus ipilimumab, tumor-derived clones expanded.

This CDR3 region has 15 residues. Germline V gene sequence: CDR1 SGHDT, CDR2 YYEEEE. Trimming cost V 4 bases and J 7 bases; bases outside gene matches: 10. With respect to this clone: Its matching antigen is unknown.

Data came from immunoSEQ multiplex PCR; TCRdb stores just in-frame clones and leaves some out. The profile covers approximately 57,000 clones, with roughly 79% appearing a single time and about 6.1% taken by the ten largest. The input for sequencing was peripheral blood, taken from a patient treated with radiotherapy plus ipilimumab. J is TRBJ2-3 and V is TRBV5-6; TRBD1 agrees at 9 bases. This sequence originates from a human donor with non-small cell lung cancer whose response to radiotherapy plus ipilimumab could not be evaluated. The CDR3 bases are TGTGCCAGCAGCGATCCGGGACAGGGTGTTTATACGCAGTATTTT. This sequence encodes CASSDPGQGVYTQYF.